What follows are 15 T cell receptor beta chains derived from one specimen sequenced in a study of blood T cell repertoires in COVID-19. Assay: immunoSEQ multiplex PCR; the TCRdb copy retains only in-frame clones and omits some. Among roughly 240,000 clones, about 87% were seen once, and the ten largest hold around 1%. The material sequenced was PBMCs or T cells enriched from blood (not recorded which). The receptors shown here come from a man aged 45-60 years who had been exposed to COVID-19.

This chain joins TRBV19 and TRBJ1-5; possibly TRBD1 for D (5 bases). CDR3 length equals 15 residues. Between the trimmed V and J ends, which lost 9 bases and 3 bases, there was a span of 18 bases. Germline V gene lookup returns CDR1 LNHDA and CDR2 SQIVND (reference sequence). CDR3 bases: TGTGCCAGCGGGCTCTCACGGGGGTTCAATCAGCCCCAGCATTTT. As protein: CASGLSRGFNQPQHF.

V and J are TRBV10-1 and TRBJ1-1, with D unclear. From germline, CDR1 is WNHNN and CDR2 SYGVQD (reference sequence). The CDR3 is 13 residues long. Trimming pared 2 bases from V and 4 bases from J, leaving 8 bases between. The CDR3 region has the DNA TGCGCCAGCAGTGAGGGGCTGAGCACTGAAGCTTTCTTT. It specifies CASSEGLSTEAFF.

The rearrangement links TRBV13 to TRBJ2-1; no clear D gene. Trimming took off 11 bases at V and 2 bases at J, with 10 bases between the two ends. This CDR3 comprises 12 residues. CDR1 is PRHDT and CDR2 is FYEKMQ in the germline V gene (reference sequence). In DNA, the CDR3 is TGTGCCTCCTCAGGCACCTACAATGAGCAGTTCTTC. Protein product: CASSGTYNEQFF.

V usage is TRBV18 and J usage is TRBJ2-2; 9 bases fit TRBD1. This CDR3 has 15 residues. Losses at the gene ends were 8 bases for V and 2 bases for J; bases not matched to a gene: 6. Germline V gene data show CDR1 as KGHSH and CDR2 as LQKENI. The CDR3 DNA reads as TGTGCCAGCCTTCCGGGACAGGGAAACACCGGGGAGCTGTTTTTT. This gives the protein CASLPGQGNTGELFF.

The genes are TRBV6-5 and TRBJ2-7; weak D call: TRBD2 (6 bases). CDR3 length: 14 amino acids. Trimming pared 6 bases from V and 11 bases from J, leaving 23 bases between. Germline CDR1 MNHEY, CDR2 SVGAGI. Here the CDR3 reads CASRTPGLPQEEYF. The CDR3 coding sequence is TGTGCCAGCAGAACCCCGGGACTTCCCCAGGAAGAGTACTTC.

The V gene is TRBV10-2, the J gene TRBJ1-2; TRBD1 is a possible D gene (5 bases). V gave up 0 bases and J gave up 7 bases, with 15 bases separating them. This CDR3 comprises 15 residues. CDR1 is WSHSY and CDR2 is SAAADI in the germline V gene. The CDR3 region is CASSESIQGLGGYTF. For the CDR3, the DNA is TGCGCCAGCAGTGAGTCGATTCAGGGACTAGGTGGCTACACCTTC.

This rearrangement joins TRBV5-1 to TRBJ2-3; D remains unclear. V dropped 3 bases and J dropped 0 bases, with 11 bases sitting between them. From germline, CDR1 is SGHRS and CDR2 YFSETQ. The CDR3 extends over 15 amino acids. The CDR3 protein is CASSSDTFSTDTQYF. As DNA, the CDR3 is TGCGCCAGCAGCTCCGACACCTTCAGCACAGATACGCAGTATTTT.

The V gene is TRBV27, the J gene TRBJ2-1, with 8 bases identical to TRBD2. Germline CDR1 and CDR2: MNHEY and SMNVEV (reference sequence). CDR3 length: 17 residues. The V and J ends lost 3 bases and 9 bases, in that order; junction bases with no gene match: 16. The DNA of the CDR3 is TGTGCCAGCAGTTTCCGGGGGGGGTACGGGAGAGGGGGTGAGCAGTTCTTC. Its protein product is CASSFRGGYGRGGEQFF.

This clone was seen just once. The DNA of the CDR3 is TGTGCCAGCAGTTTAACCGATAGCGGGAGGGGAGAGACCCAGTACTTC. It encodes CASSLTDSGRGETQYF. The V call is TRBV28, the J call TRBJ2-5; 11 bases line up with TRBD2. CDR1 is MDHEN and CDR2 is SYDVKM in the germline V gene. This CDR3 spans 16 amino acids. Trimming cost V 2 bases and J 4 bases; bases outside gene matches: 6.

The genes are TRBV5-1 and TRBJ2-5; D possibly corresponds to TRBD2 (6 bases). Germline CDR1 and CDR2: SGHRS and YFSETQ. The CDR3 contains 14 residues. Trimming left V 6 bases short and J 5 bases short, with 17 bases between. Here the CDR3 reads CASNPDGGLETQYF. DNA of the CDR3: TGCGCCAGCAATCCCGACGGGGGTTTGGAGACCCAGTACTTC.

The V and J genes are TRBV18 and TRBJ1-1; 11 nucleotides line up with TRBD1. This CDR3 has 15 amino acids. Germline values: CDR1 KGHSH, CDR2 LQKENI. The ends lost 3 bases at V and 5 bases at J; junction bases unmatched: 5. CDR3 residues: CASSPTGTGGTEAFF. Here the CDR3 DNA reads TGTGCCAGCTCACCCACGGGGACAGGGGGTACTGAAGCTTTCTTT. The whole variable domain, remainder taken from reference TRBV18 and TRBJ1-1, is NAGVMQNPRHLVRRRGQEARLRCSPMKGHSHVYWYRQLPEEGLKFMVYLQKENIIDESGMPKERFSAEFPKEGPSILRIQQVVRGDSAAYFCASSPTGTGGTEAFFGQGTRLTVV.

The rearrangement uses TRBV27 and TRBJ1-1, with a weak D call TRBD1 (6 bases). V was trimmed by 5 bases and J by 7 bases, leaving 14 bases between them. The germline gives CDR1 MNHEY, CDR2 SMNVEV (reference sequence). The CDR3 is 13 amino acids. The CDR3 DNA follows: TGTGCCAGCAGTAGGGGGGGGAACCGTGAAGCTTTCTTT. This encodes CASSRGGNREAFF.

The chain is built from TRBV6-5 and TRBJ2-7; D is unclear. Trimming cost V 6 bases and J 0 bases, with 12 bases left between them. Germline CDR1 and CDR2: MNHEY and SVGAGI. The CDR3 contains 14 residues. CDR3: CASRKDGVSYEQYF. As DNA, the CDR3 is TGTGCCAGCAGAAAAGATGGAGTCTCCTACGAGCAGTACTTC.

The chain uses TRBV2 and TRBJ1-1; 10 bases align to TRBD1. Germline CDR1 SNHLY, CDR2 FYNNEI. The CDR3 contains 13 residues. V dropped 4 bases and J dropped 7; count of bases not matched to a gene: 3. The CDR3 coding sequence is TGTGCCAGCAGTGGGGACAGGGGTGGTGAAGCTTTCTTT. Protein: CASSGDRGGEAFF.

The chain recombines TRBV27 with TRBJ1-5; 7 bases are shared with TRBD1. This CDR3 is 14 amino acids long. V lost 4 bases and J lost 5; bases outside the gene matches: 5. CDR1 MNHEY and CDR2 SMNVEV come from the germline V gene (reference sequence). As DNA, the CDR3 is TGTGCCAGCAGTTCGGACAGGTTCTATCAGCCCCAGCATTTT. It encodes CASSSDRFYQPQHF.